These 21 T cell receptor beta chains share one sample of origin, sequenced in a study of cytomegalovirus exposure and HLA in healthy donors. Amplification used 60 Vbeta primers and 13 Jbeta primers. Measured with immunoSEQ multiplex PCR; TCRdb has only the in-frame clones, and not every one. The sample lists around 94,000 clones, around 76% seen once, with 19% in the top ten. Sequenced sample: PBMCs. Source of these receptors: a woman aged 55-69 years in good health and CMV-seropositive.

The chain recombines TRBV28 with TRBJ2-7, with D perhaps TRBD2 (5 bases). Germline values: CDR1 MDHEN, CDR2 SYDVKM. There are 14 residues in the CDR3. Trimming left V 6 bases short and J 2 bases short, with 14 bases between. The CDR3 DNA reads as TGTGCCAGCAGCCCCCCAACTAGGGCCTACGAGCAGTACTTC. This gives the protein CASSPPTRAYEQYF.

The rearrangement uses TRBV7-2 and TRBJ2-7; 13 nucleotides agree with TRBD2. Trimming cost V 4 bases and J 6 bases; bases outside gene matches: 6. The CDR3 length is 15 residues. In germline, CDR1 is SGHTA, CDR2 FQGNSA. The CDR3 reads CASSYRGTSGIEQYF. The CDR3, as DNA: TGTGCCAGCAGCTACAGGGGGACTAGCGGGATCGAGCAGTACTTC.

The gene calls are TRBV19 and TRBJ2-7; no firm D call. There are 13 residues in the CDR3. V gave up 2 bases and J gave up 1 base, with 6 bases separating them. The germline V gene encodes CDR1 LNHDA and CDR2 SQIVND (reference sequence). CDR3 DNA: TGTGCCAGTAGTATAACCAGTTCCTACGAGCAGTACTTC. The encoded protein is CASSITSSYEQYF.

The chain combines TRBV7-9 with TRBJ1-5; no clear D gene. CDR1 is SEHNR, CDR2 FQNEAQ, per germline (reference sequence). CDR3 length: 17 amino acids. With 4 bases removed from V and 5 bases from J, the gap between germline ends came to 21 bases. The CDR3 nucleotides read TGTGCCAGCAGCTCATCCCGGGATCCCCGGGTACATCAGCCCCAGCATTTT. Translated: CASSSSRDPRVHQPQHF.

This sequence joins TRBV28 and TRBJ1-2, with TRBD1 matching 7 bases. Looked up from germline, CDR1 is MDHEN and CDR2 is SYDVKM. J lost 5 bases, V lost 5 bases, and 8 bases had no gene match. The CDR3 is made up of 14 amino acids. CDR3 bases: TGTGCCAGCAGTCCAGCAGGGGGGCATTATGGCTACACCTTC. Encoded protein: CASSPAGGHYGYTF.

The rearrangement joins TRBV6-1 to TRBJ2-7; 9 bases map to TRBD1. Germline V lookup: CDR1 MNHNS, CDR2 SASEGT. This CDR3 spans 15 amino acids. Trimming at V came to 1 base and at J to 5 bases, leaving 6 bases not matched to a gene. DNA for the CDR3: TGTGCCAGCAGTGAAGAGGGGACAGGGTCGAACGAGCAGTACTTC. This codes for CASSEEGTGSNEQYF.

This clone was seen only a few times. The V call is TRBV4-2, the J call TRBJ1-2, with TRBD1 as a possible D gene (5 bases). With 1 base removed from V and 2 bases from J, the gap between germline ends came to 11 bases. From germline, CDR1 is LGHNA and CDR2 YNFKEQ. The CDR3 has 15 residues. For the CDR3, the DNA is TGTGCCAGCAGCCAAGCGACAGCGGGAAACTATGGCTACACCTTC. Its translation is CASSQATAGNYGYTF.

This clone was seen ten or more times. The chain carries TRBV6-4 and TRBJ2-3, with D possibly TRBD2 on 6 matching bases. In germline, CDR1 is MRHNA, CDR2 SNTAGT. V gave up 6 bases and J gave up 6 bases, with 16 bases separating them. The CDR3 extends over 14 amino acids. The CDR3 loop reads CASSAGGASDTQYF. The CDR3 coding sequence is TGTGCCAGCAGCGCGGGCGGGGCTTCCGATACGCAGTATTTT.

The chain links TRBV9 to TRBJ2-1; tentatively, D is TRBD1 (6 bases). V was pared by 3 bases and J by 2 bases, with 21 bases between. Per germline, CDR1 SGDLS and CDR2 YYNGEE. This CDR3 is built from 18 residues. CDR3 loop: CASSAHPIDRFTYNEQFF. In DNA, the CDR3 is TGTGCCAGCAGCGCTCACCCCATCGACAGGTTCACCTACAATGAGCAGTTCTTC.

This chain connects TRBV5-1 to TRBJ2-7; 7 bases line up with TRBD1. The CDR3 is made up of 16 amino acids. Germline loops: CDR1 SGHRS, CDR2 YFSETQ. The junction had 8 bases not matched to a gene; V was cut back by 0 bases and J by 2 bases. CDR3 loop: CASSLGPMGTAYEQYF. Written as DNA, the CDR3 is TGCGCCAGCAGCTTGGGACCAATGGGGACAGCCTACGAGCAGTACTTC.

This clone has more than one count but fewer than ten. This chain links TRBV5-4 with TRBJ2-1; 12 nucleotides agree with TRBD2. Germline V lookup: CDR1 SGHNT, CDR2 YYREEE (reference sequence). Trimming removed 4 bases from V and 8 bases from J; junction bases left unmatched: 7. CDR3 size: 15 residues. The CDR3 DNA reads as TGTGCCAGCAGCCGACTAGCGGGAGTAGAGGATGAGCAGTTCTTC. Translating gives CASSRLAGVEDEQFF.

As DNA, the CDR3 is TGTGCCAGCAGCTCCGACACGAACACTGAAGCTTTCTTT. This translates into CASSSDTNTEAFF. V is TRBV28 and J is TRBJ1-1; D unresolved. Trimming pared 6 bases from V and 1 base from J, leaving 9 bases between. The CDR3 is 13 residues long. The germline V gene encodes CDR1 MDHEN and CDR2 SYDVKM.

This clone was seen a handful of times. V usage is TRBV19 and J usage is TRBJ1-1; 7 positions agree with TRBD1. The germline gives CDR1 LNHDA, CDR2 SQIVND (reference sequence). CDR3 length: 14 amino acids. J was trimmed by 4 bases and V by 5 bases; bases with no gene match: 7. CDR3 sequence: CASSQGVSITEAFF. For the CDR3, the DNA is TGTGCCAGTAGTCAGGGGGTCTCGATCACTGAAGCTTTCTTT.

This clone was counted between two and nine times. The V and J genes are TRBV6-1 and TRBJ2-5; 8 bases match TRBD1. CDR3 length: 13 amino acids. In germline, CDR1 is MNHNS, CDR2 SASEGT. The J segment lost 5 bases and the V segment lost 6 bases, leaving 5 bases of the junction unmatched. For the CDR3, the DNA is TGTGCCAGCAGCGGACAGGGTCGGGAGACCCAGTACTTC. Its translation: CASSGQGRETQYF.

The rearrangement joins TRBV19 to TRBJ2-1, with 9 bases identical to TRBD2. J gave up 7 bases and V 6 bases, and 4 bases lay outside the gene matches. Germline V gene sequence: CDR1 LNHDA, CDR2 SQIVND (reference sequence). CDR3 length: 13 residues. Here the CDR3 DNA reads TGTGCCAGTAGGTATAGCGGGAGTAATGAGCAGTTCTTC. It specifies CASRYSGSNEQFF. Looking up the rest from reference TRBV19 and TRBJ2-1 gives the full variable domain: DGGITQSPKYLFRKEGQNVTLSCEQNLNHDAMYWYRQDPGQGLRLIYYSQIVNDFQKGDIAEGYSVSREKKESFPLTVTSAQKNPTAFYLCASRYSGSNEQFFGPGTRLTVL.

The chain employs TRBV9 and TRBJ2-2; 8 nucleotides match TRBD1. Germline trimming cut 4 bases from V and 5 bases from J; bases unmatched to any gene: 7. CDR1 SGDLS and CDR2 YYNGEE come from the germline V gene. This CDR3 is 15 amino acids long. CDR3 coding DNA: TGTGCCAGCAGCCACTCGACAGGGGCTACCGGGGAGCTGTTTTTT. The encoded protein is CASSHSTGATGELFF.

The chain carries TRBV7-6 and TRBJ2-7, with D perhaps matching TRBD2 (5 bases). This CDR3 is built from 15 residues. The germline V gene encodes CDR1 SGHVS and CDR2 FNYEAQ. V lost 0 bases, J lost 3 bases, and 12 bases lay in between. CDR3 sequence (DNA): TGTGCCAGCAGCTTAGCGGTCGGGGTTCGCTACGAGCAGTACTTC. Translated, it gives CASSLAVGVRYEQYF. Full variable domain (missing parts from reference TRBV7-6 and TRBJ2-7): GAGVSQSPRYKVTKRGQDVALRCDPISGHVSLYWYRQALGQGPEFLTYFNYEAQQDKSGLPNDRFSAERPEGSISTLTIQRTEQRDSAMYRCASSLAVGVRYEQYFGPGTRLTVT.

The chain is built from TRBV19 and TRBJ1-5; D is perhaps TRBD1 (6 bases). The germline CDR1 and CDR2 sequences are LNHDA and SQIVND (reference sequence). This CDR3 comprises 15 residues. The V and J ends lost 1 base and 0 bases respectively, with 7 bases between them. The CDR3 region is CASSIGTDSNQPQHF. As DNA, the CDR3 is TGTGCCAGTAGTATAGGGACAGATAGCAATCAGCCCCAGCATTTT.

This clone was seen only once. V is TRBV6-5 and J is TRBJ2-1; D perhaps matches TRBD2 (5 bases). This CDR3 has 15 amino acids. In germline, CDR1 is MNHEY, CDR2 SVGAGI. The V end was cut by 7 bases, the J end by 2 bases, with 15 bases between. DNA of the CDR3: TGTGCCAGCACCCGGAGGCCCGGCCCCTACAATGAGCAGTTCTTC. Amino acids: CASTRRPGPYNEQFF.

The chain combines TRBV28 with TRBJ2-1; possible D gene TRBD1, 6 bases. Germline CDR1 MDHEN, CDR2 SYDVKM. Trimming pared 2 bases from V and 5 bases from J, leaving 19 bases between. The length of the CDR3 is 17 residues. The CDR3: CASSLPITTGPNNEQFF. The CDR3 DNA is TGTGCCAGCAGTTTACCCATAACCACAGGGCCCAACAATGAGCAGTTCTTC. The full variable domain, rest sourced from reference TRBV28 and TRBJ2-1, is DVKVTQSSRYLVKRTGEKVFLECVQDMDHENMFWYRQDPGLGLRLIYFSYDVKMKEKGDIPEGYSVSREKKERFSLILESASTNQTSMYLCASSLPITTGPNNEQFFGPGTRLTVL.

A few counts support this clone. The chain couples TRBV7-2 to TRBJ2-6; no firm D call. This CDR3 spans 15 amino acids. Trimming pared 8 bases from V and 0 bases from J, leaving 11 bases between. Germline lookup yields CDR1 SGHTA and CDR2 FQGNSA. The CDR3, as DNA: TGTGCCAGCCCCGAGAGAGCCTCTGGGGCCAACGTCCTGACTTTC. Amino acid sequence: CASPERASGANVLTF. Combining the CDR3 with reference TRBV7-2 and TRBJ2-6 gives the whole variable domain GAGVSQSPSNKVTEKGKDVELRCDPISGHTALYWYRQSLGQGLEFLIYFQGNSAPDKSGLPSDRFSAERTGGSVSTLTIQRTQQEDSAVYLCASPERASGANVLTFGAGSRLTVL.